Shown below are 5 T cell receptor beta chains from a single sample sequenced in a study of T cell responses to AZD1222 COVID-19 vaccine. This table comes from immunoSEQ multiplex PCR, and its TCRdb copy is limited to in-frame clones, with some not included. The sample holds some 170,000 clones, about 92% seen once. Here the sequenced sample was peripheral blood, taken 28 days after the second AZD1222 dose. The receptor set was obtained from an adult who received the AZD1222 COVID-19 vaccine.

This chain uses TRBV27 with TRBJ2-5; 8 bases map to TRBD1. With V trimmed by 2 bases and J by 6 bases, 14 bases remained unmatched. Germline V gene data show CDR1 as MNHEY and CDR2 as SMNVEV (reference sequence). The CDR3 extends over 17 amino acids. CDR3 region: CASSLNSGAGGRKTQYF. CDR3 nucleotides: TGTGCCAGCAGTTTAAATTCGGGGGCAGGGGGCAGGAAGACCCAGTACTTC.

The table lists this clone with a count of one. The gene calls are TRBV4-2 and TRBJ2-2, with unresolved D. In germline, CDR1 is LGHNA, CDR2 YNFKEQ. Trimming stripped 1 base from V and 3 bases from J, with 9 bases between. The CDR3 loop spans 15 amino acids. CDR3 protein: CASSQGQEHTGELFF. Here the CDR3 DNA reads TGTGCCAGCAGCCAAGGTCAGGAGCACACCGGGGAGCTGTTTTTT.

The CDR3 DNA reads as TGTGCCAGCAGTTCCGCGGGACAGGGCGGGCAGCCCCAGCATTTT. Encoded protein: CASSSAGQGGQPQHF. V is TRBV6-5 and J is TRBJ1-5; TRBD1 aligns across 9 bases. Unmatched junction bases numbered 8, after V lost 4 bases and J lost 7 bases. CDR1 is MNHEY, CDR2 SVGAGI, per germline. The CDR3 spans 15 residues.

The rearrangement joins TRBV11-2 to TRBJ2-1; unclear D gene. The CDR3 runs 13 residues. Trimming took 0 bases from V and 6 from J, leaving 6 bases between them. Germline V CDR1 and CDR2: SGHAT, FQNNGV. CDR3 protein: CASSLDHSNEQFF. In DNA form, the CDR3 reads TGTGCCAGCAGCTTAGATCATAGCAATGAGCAGTTCTTC.

The CDR3: CASSDPMGANEKLFF. The CDR3 nucleotides read TGTGCCAGCAGTGACCCTATGGGGGCTAATGAAAAACTGTTTTTT. The chain links TRBV6-1 to TRBJ1-4; possibly TRBD1 for D (5 bases). Germline values: CDR1 MNHNS, CDR2 SASEGT. V shed 3 bases and J shed 3 bases, with 11 bases lying between them. The CDR3 runs 15 residues.